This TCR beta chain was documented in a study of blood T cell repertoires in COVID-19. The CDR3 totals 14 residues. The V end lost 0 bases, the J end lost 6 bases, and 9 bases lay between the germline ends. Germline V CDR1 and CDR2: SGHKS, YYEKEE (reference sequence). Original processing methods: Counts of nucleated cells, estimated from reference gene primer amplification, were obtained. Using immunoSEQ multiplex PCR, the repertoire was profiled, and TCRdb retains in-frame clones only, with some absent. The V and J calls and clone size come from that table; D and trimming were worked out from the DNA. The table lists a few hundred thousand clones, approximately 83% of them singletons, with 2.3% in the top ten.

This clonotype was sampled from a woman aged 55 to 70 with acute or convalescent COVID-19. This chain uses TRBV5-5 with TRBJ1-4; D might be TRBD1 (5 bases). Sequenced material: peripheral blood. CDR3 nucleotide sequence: TGTGCCAGCAGCTTGGGGGGCGCAGATGAAAAACTGTTTTTT. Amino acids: CASSLGGADEKLFF.